This TCR beta chain was sequenced in a study of blood T cell repertoires in COVID-19. Between the trimmed V and J ends, which lost 5 bases and 1 base, there was a span of 8 bases. The germline CDR1 and CDR2 sequences are LNHDA and SQIVND (reference sequence). The CDR3 has 13 amino acids. Here immunoSEQ multiplex PCR was the method, and the copy in TCRdb shows in-frame clones only, minus some. The table includes about 180,000 clones, roughly 84% detected once. The sample comprised PBMCs or T cells enriched from blood (not recorded which). The receptor was isolated from a human donor with acute COVID-19. The donor label of this sample is uncertain. The rearrangement uses TRBV19 and TRBJ1-2; D uncertain. The DNA of the CDR3 is TGTGCCAGTAGTCAGTTTAATAACTATGGCTACACCTTC. It codes for CASSQFNNYGYTF.